These T cell receptor beta chains were read from a single sample in a study of identical twins. A single record per CDR3 protein comes from TCRdb applying MiXCR to the 5' RACE reads. The sample lists some 690,000 distinct CDR3 sequences, roughly 20% seen once, with 4% to 5.5% in the top ten. Another study also made use of these data, one on T cells expressing NK-cell markers.

The sample consisted of PBMCs. All receptors derive from a woman under 30 in good health. CDR3s include the opening cysteine and the closing phenylalanine or tryptophan. The order of the fields is D gene, J gene, V gene, clone size, CDR3 protein, CDR3 DNA. A D gene is named only where the DNA matches it firmly. For some rows the clone size is stated as once, few or many, or as a class when expanded; others skip it.

>TRBD1|TRBJ1-1|TRBV27|many
CASSLTGGLNTEAFF
TGTGCCAGCAGTTTGACAGGGGGCTTGAACACTGAAGCTTTCTTT
>.|TRBJ1-1|TRBV5-1|few
CASSGESLAFF
TGCGCCAGCAGTGGGGAATCGCTTGCTTTCTTT
>.|TRBJ2-1|TRBV18|.
CASSPSFGHEQFF
TGTGCCAGCTCACCTTCTTTTGGGCATGAGCAGTTCTTC
>.|TRBJ2-7|TRBV6-5|.
CASSYSPVISDEQYF
TGTGCCAGCAGTTACTCACCGGTTATAAGCGACGAGCAGTACTTC
>TRBD1|TRBJ2-3|TRBV5-1|.
CAILSTLGGADTQYF
TGCGCCATCCTTTCCACACTAGGGGGCGCAGATACGCAGTATTTT
>TRBD2|TRBJ2-1|TRBV12-3/TRBV12-4|.
CASSDSGTPYNEQFF
TGTGCCAGCAGTGATAGCGGGACTCCCTACAATGAGCAGTTCTTC
>.|TRBJ2-5|TRBV7-2|many
CASSSRSQETQYF
TGTGCCAGCAGCTCCAGGAGTCAAGAGACCCAGTACTTC
>TRBD1|TRBJ1-4|TRBV20-1|many
CSATRTGNNEKLFF
TGCAGTGCCACCAGGACAGGGAATAATGAAAAACTGTTTTTT
>TRBD1|TRBJ2-1|TRBV10-3|few
CAILGTGGDEQFF
TGTGCCATACTCGGGACAGGGGGCGATGAGCAGTTCTTC
>.|TRBJ2-7|TRBV12-3/TRBV12-4|many
CASSQRARSYEQYF
TGTGCCAGCAGCCAAAGGGCTCGCTCCTACGAGCAGTACTTC
>.|TRBJ1-2|TRBV7-9|many
CASSLEVLPRGYTF
TGTGCCAGCAGCTTAGAAGTGCTCCCCCGTGGCTACACCTTC
>.|TRBJ2-3|TRBV20-1|.
CSAASTDTQYF
TGCAGTGCTGCCAGCACAGATACGCAGTATTTT
>.|TRBJ1-1|TRBV12-3/TRBV12-4|.
CASGPGKRNTEAFF
TGTGCCAGCGGTCCGGGGAAAAGAAACACTGAAGCTTTCTTT
>TRBD2|TRBJ2-1|TRBV10-2|few
CASSESRGLAAYNEQFF
TGCGCCAGCAGTGAGTCTAGAGGACTAGCGGCTTACAATGAGCAGTTCTTC
>.|TRBJ2-7|TRBV6-5|.
CASSYAGRAYEQYF
TGTGCCAGCAGTTACGCAGGTCGTGCCTACGAGCAGTACTTC
>.|TRBJ2-3|TRBV28|few
CASSFALDTQYF
TGTGCCAGCAGTTTCGCACTAGATACGCAGTATTTT
>.|TRBJ1-5|TRBV3-1|.
CASSQDPSPRPQHF
TGTGCCAGCAGCCAAGATCCCAGCCCGCGGCCCCAGCATTTT
>.|TRBJ2-5|TRBV6-2/TRBV6-3|.
CASSPDLGTQYF
TGTGCCAGCAGTCCTGATCTGGGGACCCAGTACTTC
>TRBD2|TRBJ2-1|TRBV20-1|few
CSANLAGGAGNEQFF
TGCAGTGCTAATCTGGCGGGAGGGGCGGGCAATGAGCAGTTCTTC
>TRBD2|TRBJ2-2|TRBV29-1|few
CSAARRLAGIAGELFF
TGCAGCGCTGCCCGTAGGCTAGCGGGGATAGCCGGGGAGCTGTTTTTT
>.|TRBJ2-7|TRBV27|few
CASSYLSEQYF
TGTGCCAGCAGTTACCTATCCGAGCAGTACTTC
>.|TRBJ2-1|TRBV12-3/TRBV12-4|few
CASSLEGQRGF
TGTGCCAGCAGCTTGGAGGGACAGCGCGGCTTC
>.|TRBJ2-7|TRBV12-3/TRBV12-4|few
CASSLGGRSEQYF
TGTGCCAGCAGTTTGGGCGGACGGAGCGAGCAGTACTTC
>.|TRBJ2-4|TRBV12-3/TRBV12-4|.
CASSTDTSKNIQYF
TGTGCCAGCAGTACGGACACGTCCAAAAACATTCAGTACTTC
>TRBD2|TRBJ2-7|TRBV11-2|few
CASRPLRGLAGIISYEQYF
TGTGCCAGCCGTCCCCTACGTGGGCTAGCGGGGATCATCTCCTACGAGCAGTACTTC
>.|TRBJ2-7|TRBV12-3/TRBV12-4|.
CASSLGVGGNYF
TGTGCCAGCAGTTTGGGGGTAGGTGGAAACTACTTC
>TRBD1|TRBJ2-7|TRBV20-1|few
CSANRGPYEQYF
TGCAGTGCAAACAGGGGACCCTACGAGCAGTACTTC
>TRBD2|TRBJ2-1|TRBV6-2/TRBV6-3|.
CASSYRLAGGPSYNEQFF
TGTGCCAGCAGTTACCGACTAGCGGGAGGACCCTCCTACAATGAGCAGTTCTTC
>.|TRBJ2-7|TRBV29-1|.
CSVESWVAREQYF
TGCAGCGTTGAAAGCTGGGTAGCACGCGAGCAGTACTTC
>TRBD1|TRBJ2-7|TRBV20-1|many
CSATRDRGYEQYF
TGCAGTGCTACTCGGGACAGGGGATACGAGCAGTACTTC
>.|TRBJ1-2|TRBV27|.
CASSFSGLIELSTYGYTF
TGTGCCAGCAGTTTCTCCGGGCTGATTGAGCTTTCGACCTATGGCTACACCTTC
>TRBD2|TRBJ2-7|TRBV2|.
CASSEGGGAPYEQYF
TGTGCCAGCAGTGAGGGCGGGGGTGCCCCCTACGAGCAGTACTTC
>.|TRBJ2-7|TRBV2|.
CATSRTENYEQYF
TGTGCCACCTCCCGGACAGAGAACTACGAGCAGTACTTC
>TRBD2|TRBJ2-5|TRBV5-1|many
CASSLGTTQETQYF
TGTGCCAGCAGCTTAGGGACTACCCAAGAGACCCAGTACTTC
>.|TRBJ2-7|TRBV7-2|few
CASSLESAGYRYEQYF
TGTGCCAGCAGCTTAGAATCGGCAGGGTATAGGTACGAGCAGTACTTC
>TRBD1|TRBJ2-7|TRBV20-1|few
CSVRTGTSYEQYF
TGCAGTGTTCGGACAGGGACGTCCTACGAGCAGTACTTC
>.|TRBJ2-2|TRBV7-2|.
CASSLGPGNTGELFF
TGTGCCAGCAGCTTAGGGCCCGGGAACACCGGGGAGCTGTTTTTT
>.|TRBJ2-5|TRBV23-1|.
CASSQSNRIQETQYF
TGCGCCAGCAGTCAGTCGAACAGGATACAAGAGACCCAGTACTTC
>.|TRBJ2-3|TRBV7-2|few
CASSRPWGTDTQYF
TGTGCCAGCAGCCGCCCCTGGGGAACTGATACGCAGTATTTT
>.|TRBJ2-7|TRBV29-1|few
CSVSGFRYEQYF
TGCAGCGTTTCGGGGTTTCGGTACGAGCAGTACTTC
>.|TRBJ2-1|TRBV20-1|few
CSATDSRGYEQFF
TGCAGTGCTACGGACAGTCGAGGCTATGAGCAGTTCTTC
>TRBD2|TRBJ2-1|TRBV29-1|.
CSVAGLAGKNEQFF
TGCAGCGTGGCAGGACTAGCGGGGAAAAATGAGCAGTTCTTC
>.|TRBJ2-3|TRBV15|.
CATSPPRPTDTQYF
TGTGCCACCAGCCCCCCCCGGCCCACAGATACGCAGTATTTT
>TRBD2|TRBJ2-5|TRBV9|many
CASSPQAGYETQYF
TGTGCCAGCAGCCCCCAAGCGGGGTATGAGACCCAGTACTTC
>.|TRBJ2-4|TRBV10-3|.
CAISESGIGIQYF
TGTGCCATCAGTGAGTCGGGAATTGGCATTCAGTACTTC
>.|TRBJ2-5|TRBV5-5|many
CASSLSGGEETQYF
TGTGCCAGCAGCTTGTCTGGTGGGGAAGAGACCCAGTACTTC
>.|TRBJ2-1|TRBV10-3|few
CAISGDSLQSEQFF
TGTGCCATCAGTGGGGACTCGTTACAAAGCGAGCAGTTCTTC
>.|TRBJ1-5|TRBV12-3/TRBV12-4|.
CASTADGSQPQHF
TGTGCCAGCACCGCAGACGGCTCTCAGCCCCAGCATTTT
>TRBD1|TRBJ2-2|TRBV4-1|.
CASSLGTGVNTGELFF
TGCGCCAGCAGCTTAGGGACAGGGGTCAACACCGGGGAGCTGTTTTTT
>TRBD2|TRBJ2-1|TRBV5-1|.
CASSSTSGGAWEQFF
TGCGCCAGCAGCTCGACTAGCGGGGGGGCATGGGAGCAGTTCTTC
>.|TRBJ2-3|TRBV5-1|many
CASSLDGSTDTQYF
TGCGCCAGCAGCTTGGACGGGAGCACAGATACGCAGTATTTT
>TRBD1|TRBJ1-1|TRBV7-6|few
CASSLGLIGTGKNTEAFF
TGTGCCAGCAGCTTGGGGCTAATCGGGACAGGGAAAAACACTGAAGCTTTCTTT
>.|TRBJ1-5|TRBV3-1|once
CASSQQGQPQHF
TGTGCCAGCAGCCAACAGGGGCAGCCCCAGCATTTT
>TRBD2|TRBJ2-7|TRBV20-1|.
CSAEGLAGSYEQYF
TGCAGTGCTGAAGGACTAGCGGGCTCCTACGAGCAGTACTTC
>.|TRBJ2-1|TRBV5-1|.
CASSLEGRREQFF
TGCGCCAGCAGCTTGGAGGGGCGGCGTGAGCAGTTCTTC
>TRBD2|TRBJ2-3|TRBV12-3/TRBV12-4|.
CASNPRRTSGRTDTQYF
TGTGCCAGCAACCCGCGCCGGACTAGCGGGCGCACAGATACGCAGTATTTT
>.|TRBJ2-7|TRBV20-1|.
CSATPGRTYEQYF
TGCAGTGCAACCCCCGGGCGAACCTACGAGCAGTACTTC
>TRBD2|TRBJ2-3|TRBV6-2/TRBV6-3|few
CASVGLAGSTDTQYF
TGTGCCAGCGTCGGACTAGCGGGATCGACAGATACGCAGTATTTT
>.|TRBJ2-3|TRBV4-1|.
CASRDTRGLADTQYF
TGCGCCAGCCGGGACACCCGAGGTTTAGCGGATACGCAGTATTTT
>.|TRBJ2-2|TRBV5-1|.
CASSPPGIGELFF
TGCGCCAGCAGCCCTCCAGGGATCGGGGAGCTGTTTTTT